This T cell receptor (beta chain) was documented in a study of cytomegalovirus exposure and HLA in healthy donors. Use of 60 Vbeta and 13 Jbeta primers characterized the PCR. This table comes from immunoSEQ multiplex PCR, and its TCRdb copy is limited to in-frame clones, with some not included. The table shows over 150,000 clones, with more than 60% occurring only once. V was pared by 8 bases and J by 0 bases, with 12 bases of the junction left unmatched. The CDR3 is 17 residues long. Germline assignment: CDR1 LNHDA and CDR2 SQIVND (reference sequence). The chain recombines TRBV19 with TRBJ1-1; TRBD1 matches at 10 bases. This receptor was obtained from a woman aged 55-75 years in good health and CMV-seropositive. Sequencing was performed on PBMCs. CDR3 in amino acids: CASWTRTGGDLNTEAFF. The DNA for the CDR3 is TGTGCCAGTTGGACTAGGACAGGGGGTGATTTGAACACTGAAGCTTTCTTT.